The TCR beta chain described here comes from a study of blood T cell repertoires in COVID-19. Turning to the study itself: The origin of the acute and convalescent COVID-19 samples was the United States, Italy and Spain. PBMCs, B-cell-depleted T cells, or T cells were the source of the cDNA or gDNA that made up the material.

This clone appeared once. Seattle enrolled patients during active infection and tracked them longitudinally. In germline, CDR1 is MNHEY, CDR2 SVGEGT. The CDR3 runs to 16 residues. Trimming cost V 0 bases and J 3 bases, with 15 bases left between them. Original analysis: Estimates of nucleated cell counts were drawn from the amplification of reference gene primers. Generated by immunoSEQ multiplex PCR, the TCRdb table keeps only in-frame clones and is missing some. V and J calls and clone size are given by that table; D and trimming were obtained from the DNA. The top ten clones hold about 18% of a sample with approximately 120,000 clones, approximately 85% of them seen once.

This receptor was identified in a man younger than 45 with COVID-19, enrolled during active disease. The chain couples TRBV6-2 or TRBV6-3 to TRBJ2-7; the D is unclear. What was sequenced was peripheral blood. This chain's CDR3 is CASSYSIKELDYEQYF. The CDR3 bases are TGTGCCAGCAGTTACTCGATTAAAGAGTTAGACTACGAGCAGTACTTC.